This T cell receptor beta chain was captured by sequencing in a study of blood T cells in healthy people across ages. The study's findings and limits: Per million T cells, the diversity of TCR beta decreased roughly linearly as age advanced.

In regard to this clonotype: The antigen is undetermined.

Trimming shortened V by 1 base and J by 2 bases, and 13 bases separated the two germline ends. The CDR3 loop spans 16 amino acids. Germline loops: CDR1 SGHTA, CDR2 FQGTGA. Healthy Caucasians from Russia aged roughly 6 to 90 served as donors. Researchers collected ten milliliters of peripheral blood from every single donor. Primed by a sample-barcoded 5' primer and a J-beta primer mix, a second PCR proceeded for roughly 7 to 12 cycles. Each of the cDNA molecules was tagged by a template-switch adaptor with 12 random nucleotides. One entry per CDR3 protein, called by TCRdb with MiXCR from the 5' RACE reads. The sample contains roughly 1.7 million distinct CDR3 sequences, roughly 32% of which appear only once.

The V and J genes are TRBV7-3 and TRBJ2-3, with no clear D. The origin of this receptor is a woman aged 30 to 39 in good health. Material: blood. CDR3 amino acids: CASSLRRSGDTDTQYF. The DNA of the CDR3 is TGTGCCAGCAGCTTAAGACGCTCTGGGGACACAGATACGCAGTATTTT.